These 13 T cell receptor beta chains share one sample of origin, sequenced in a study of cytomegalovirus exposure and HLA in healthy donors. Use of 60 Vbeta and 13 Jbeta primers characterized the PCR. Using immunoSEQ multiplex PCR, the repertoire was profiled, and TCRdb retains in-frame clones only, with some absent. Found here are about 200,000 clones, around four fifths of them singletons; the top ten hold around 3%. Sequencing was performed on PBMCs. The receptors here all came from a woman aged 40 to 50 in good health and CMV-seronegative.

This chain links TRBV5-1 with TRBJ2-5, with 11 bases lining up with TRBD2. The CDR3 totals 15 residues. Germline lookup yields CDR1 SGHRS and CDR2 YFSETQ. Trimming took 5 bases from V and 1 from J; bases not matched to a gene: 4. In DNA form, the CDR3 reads TGCGCCAGCAGACACGGGACTAGCGGCCAAGAGACCCAGTACTTC. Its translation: CASRHGTSGQETQYF.

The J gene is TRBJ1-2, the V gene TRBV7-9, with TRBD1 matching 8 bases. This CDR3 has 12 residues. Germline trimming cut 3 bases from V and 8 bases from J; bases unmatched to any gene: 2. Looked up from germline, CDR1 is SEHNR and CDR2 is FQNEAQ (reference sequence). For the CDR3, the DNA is TGTGCCAGCAGCTTCGGGACAGGAGGCTACACCTTC. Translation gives CASSFGTGGYTF.

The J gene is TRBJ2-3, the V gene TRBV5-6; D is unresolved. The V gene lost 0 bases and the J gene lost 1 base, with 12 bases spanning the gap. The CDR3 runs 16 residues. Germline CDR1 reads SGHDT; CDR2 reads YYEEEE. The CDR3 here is CASSLGPTRGTDTQYF. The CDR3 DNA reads TGTGCCAGCAGCTTGGGTCCAACACGTGGCACAGATACGCAGTATTTT.

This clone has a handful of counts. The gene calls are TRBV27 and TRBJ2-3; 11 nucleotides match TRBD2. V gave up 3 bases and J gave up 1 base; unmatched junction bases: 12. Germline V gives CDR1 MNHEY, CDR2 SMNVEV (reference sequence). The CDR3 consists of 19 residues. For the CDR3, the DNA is TGTGCCAGCAGTTTCCACCACCGACTAGCGGGAACTGGCACAGATACGCAGTATTTT. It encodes CASSFHHRLAGTGTDTQYF.

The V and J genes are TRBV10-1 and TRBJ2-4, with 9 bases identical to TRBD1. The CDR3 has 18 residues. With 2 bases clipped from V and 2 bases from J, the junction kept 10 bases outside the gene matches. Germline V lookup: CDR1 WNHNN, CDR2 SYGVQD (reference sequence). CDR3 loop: CASSEAPGQGQSKNIQYF. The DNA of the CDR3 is TGCGCCAGCAGTGAGGCTCCGGGACAGGGACAATCCAAAAACATTCAGTACTTC.

The CDR3 DNA is TGCGCCAGCAGCCCGCGATCTTACGGGGTGACCTACGAGCAGTACTTC. The encoded protein is CASSPRSYGVTYEQYF. This chain connects TRBV5-1 to TRBJ2-7; TRBD2 might be the D (5 bases). The CDR3 has 16 amino acids. Per germline, CDR1 SGHRS and CDR2 YFSETQ. V was pared by 4 bases and J by 2 bases, with 19 bases between.

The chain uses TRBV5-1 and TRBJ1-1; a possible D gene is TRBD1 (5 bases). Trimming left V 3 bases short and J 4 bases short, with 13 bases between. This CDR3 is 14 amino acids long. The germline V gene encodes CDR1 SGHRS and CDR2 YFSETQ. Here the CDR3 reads CASSWAGNPTEAFF. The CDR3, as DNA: TGCGCCAGCAGCTGGGCAGGGAATCCCACTGAAGCTTTCTTT.

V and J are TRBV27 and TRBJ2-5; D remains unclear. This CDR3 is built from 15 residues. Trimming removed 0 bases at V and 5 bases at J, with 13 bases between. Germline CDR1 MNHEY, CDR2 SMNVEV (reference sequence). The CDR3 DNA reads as TGTGCCAGCAGTTTATCGGTCCAGCGAGCGGAGACCCAGTACTTC. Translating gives CASSLSVQRAETQYF.

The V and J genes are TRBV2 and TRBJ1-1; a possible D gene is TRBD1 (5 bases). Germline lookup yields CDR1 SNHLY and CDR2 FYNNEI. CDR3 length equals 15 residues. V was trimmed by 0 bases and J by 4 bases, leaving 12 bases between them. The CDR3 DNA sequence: TGTGCCAGCAGTGAAGCTGGGAGGGGAAGCACTGAAGCTTTCTTT. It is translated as CASSEAGRGSTEAFF.

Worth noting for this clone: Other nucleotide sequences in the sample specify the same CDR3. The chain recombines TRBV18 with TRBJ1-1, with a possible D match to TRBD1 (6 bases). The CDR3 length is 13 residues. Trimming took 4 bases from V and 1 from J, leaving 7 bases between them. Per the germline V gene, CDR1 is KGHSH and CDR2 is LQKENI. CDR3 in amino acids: CASSQGQNTEAFF. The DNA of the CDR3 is TGTGCCAGCTCACAGGGACAGAACACTGAAGCTTTCTTT.

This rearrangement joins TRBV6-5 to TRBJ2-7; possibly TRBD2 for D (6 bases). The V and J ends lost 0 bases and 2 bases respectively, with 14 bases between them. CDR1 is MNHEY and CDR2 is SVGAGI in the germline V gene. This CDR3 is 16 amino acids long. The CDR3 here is CASSYSTASVTYEQYF. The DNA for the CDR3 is TGTGCCAGCAGTTACTCGACGGCTAGCGTTACCTACGAGCAGTACTTC.

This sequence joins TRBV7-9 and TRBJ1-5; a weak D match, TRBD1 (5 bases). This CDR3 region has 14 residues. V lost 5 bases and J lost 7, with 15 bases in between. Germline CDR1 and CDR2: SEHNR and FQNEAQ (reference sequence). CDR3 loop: CASSRGGESQPQHF. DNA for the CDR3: TGTGCCAGCAGCCGCGGGGGGGAAAGCCAGCCCCAGCATTTT. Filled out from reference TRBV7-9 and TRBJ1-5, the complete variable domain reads DTGVSQNPRHKITKRGQNVTFRCDPISEHNRLYWYRQTLGQGPEFLTYFQNEAQLEKSRLLSDRFSAERPKGSFSTLEIQRTEQGDSAMYLCASSRGGESQPQHFGDGTRLSIL.

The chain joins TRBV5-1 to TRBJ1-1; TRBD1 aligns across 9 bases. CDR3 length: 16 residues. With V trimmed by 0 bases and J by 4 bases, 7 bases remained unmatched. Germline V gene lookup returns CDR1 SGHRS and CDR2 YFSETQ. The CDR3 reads CASSLATGGRSTEAFF. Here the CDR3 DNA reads TGCGCCAGCAGCTTGGCCACAGGGGGCAGAAGCACTGAAGCTTTCTTT.